This TCR beta chain came from a study of blood T cell repertoires in COVID-19. As for the study in general: Italy, Spain and the United States were the sources of the convalescent and acute COVID-19 samples. PBMCs, B-cell-depleted T cells, or T cells were the source of the cDNA or gDNA that made up the material.

The length of the CDR3 is 16 residues. Per germline, CDR1 SEHNR and CDR2 FQNEAQ (reference sequence). The V segment lost 5 bases and the J segment 2 bases; nucleotides outside the gene matches: 9. Assignments of participants to cohorts depended upon their own reported clinical history. Cohort 3 recovery required two negative PCRs, clearance, or symptom resolution. The data were produced by immunoSEQ multiplex PCR, yet TCRdb's version contains in-frame clones alone and is incomplete. The sample has 150,000 to 200,000 clones, 88% seen once. The chain has TRBV7-9 and TRBJ1-1; 9 bases fit TRBD1. The sequenced material came from PBMCs or T cells enriched from blood (not recorded which). The receptor comes from a woman in her late teens or twenties who had recovered from COVID-19. CDR3 protein: CASSTPDRGENTEAFF. Written as DNA, the CDR3 is TGTGCCAGCAGCACACCGGACAGGGGAGAAAACACTGAAGCTTTCTTT.